One and the same sample provided the 19 T cell receptor beta chains below, sequenced in a study of CD8+ T cells in alopecia areata (dated by TCRdb to between 2017 and 2018). The meaning of the sample's time point label: roughly 24 weeks on oral tofacitinib. What this sample's treatment or condition label stands for: oral pan-JAK inhibitor, 5-10 mg twice daily. Libraries came from the immunoSEQ multiplex PCR assay. To provide template for TCR sequencing, every sample had RNA extracted and reverse transcribed into cDNA. TCRdb stores this immuneACCESS table with in-frame sequences only. Part of the clones is absent; in the studies checked, under half of the shortfall reflects unresolved V genes, and no reason is known for the rest. The sample table records 90,000 to 120,000 clones; less than 90% of these occur just once. Roughly 23% of the sample goes to the ten largest clones. The sample here was CD8+ T cells sorted from blood, taken at week 24, from a patient treated with tofacitinib. These receptors were obtained from a human donor with alopecia areata.

CDR3 nucleotides: TGTGCCAGCAGCTTAGTCGGGGGCTATACAGATACGCAGTATTTT. It encodes CASSLVGGYTDTQYF. The V call is TRBV7-2, the J call TRBJ2-3; D assignment may be TRBD1 or TRBD2 (6 bases each). The length of the CDR3 is 15 residues. Germline V gives CDR1 SGHTA, CDR2 FQGNSA. Trimming removed 1 base from V and 3 bases from J, with 11 bases in between.

The V call is TRBV7-9, the J call TRBJ2-7; D uncertain. Deletions cut 5 bases from V and 0 bases from J, with 14 bases between. This CDR3 has 15 amino acids. Germline loops: CDR1 SEHNR, CDR2 FQNEAQ (reference sequence). As DNA, the CDR3 is TGTGCCAGCAGCCAAGAGGTTGGTACCTCCTACGAGCAGTACTTC. Translated: CASSQEVGTSYEQYF. Filled out from reference TRBV7-9 and TRBJ2-7, the complete variable domain reads DTGVSQNPRHKITKRGQNVTFRCDPISEHNRLYWYRQTLGQGPEFLTYFQNEAQLEKSRLLSDRFSAERPKGSFSTLEIQRTEQGDSAMYLCASSQEVGTSYEQYFGPGTRLTVT.

The chain uses TRBV29-1 and TRBJ2-6; D call uncertain. Germline CDR1 is SQVTM and CDR2 is ANQGSEA. The CDR3 is 13 residues long. V was clipped by 4 bases and J by 0 bases, with 4 bases between them. CDR3 sequence reads: CSVVFSGANVLTF. CDR3 nucleotide sequence: TGCAGCGTTGTATTCTCTGGGGCCAACGTCCTGACTTTC.

V usage is TRBV5-6 and J usage is TRBJ2-1; D ambiguous. The germline V gene encodes CDR1 SGHDT and CDR2 YYEEEE. V lost 4 bases and J lost 3, with 8 bases in between. The CDR3 consists of 13 residues. The CDR3 sequence is CASSGGDYNEQFF. The CDR3 bases are TGTGCCAGCAGCGGTGGGGACTACAATGAGCAGTTCTTC.

A note on this clone: It is likely a read error, because the conserved phenylalanine at the end of the CDR3 is missing. CDR3 DNA sequence: TGTGCCTGGAGTACGAACGCAGGACATTCCGCCAAAAACATTCAGTACCTC. This gives the protein CAWSTNAGHSAKNIQYL. The rearrangement joins TRBV30 to TRBJ2-4, with D maybe TRBD1 (5 bases). CDR1 and CDR2 from the germline V gene are GTSNPN and SVGIG (reference sequence). The germline V and J ends were trimmed by 2 bases and 1 base, with 18 bases remaining between them. The CDR3 totals 17 residues.

V gene TRBV28 combines with J gene TRBJ2-5; 7 bases are shared with TRBD1. The CDR3 loop spans 16 amino acids. J was trimmed by 10 bases and V by 4 bases; bases with no gene match: 18. Germline loops: CDR1 MDHEN, CDR2 SYDVKM. CDR3 DNA sequence: TGTGCCAGCAGTTCAAACAGACAGGGCCAAAGAGGTGACCAGTACTTC. Translating gives CASSSNRQGQRGDQYF.

This clone was seen repeatedly, ten times or more. CDR3 DNA sequence: TGTGCCAGCAGTTACGTAGCGGGGGGAGCCGATACGCAGTATTTT. This codes for CASSYVAGGADTQYF. The rearrangement joins TRBV6-5 to TRBJ2-3, with 10 positions matching TRBD2. The V and J ends lost 2 bases and 6 bases, in that order; junction bases with no gene match: 5. The CDR3 totals 15 residues. Germline values: CDR1 MNHEY, CDR2 SVGAGI.

This chain uses TRBV5-6 with TRBJ2-5; 8 bases match TRBD1. The CDR3 runs 13 residues. Looked up from germline, CDR1 is SGHDT and CDR2 is YYEEEE. J was trimmed by 4 bases and V by 3 bases; bases with no gene match: 2. The CDR3 region is CASSSQGAETQYF. The CDR3 coding sequence is TGTGCCAGCAGCTCCCAGGGGGCAGAGACCCAGTACTTC. Full variable domain (remainder filled in from reference TRBV5-6 and TRBJ2-5): DAGVTQSPTHLIKTRGQQVTLRCSPKSGHDTVSWYQQALGQGPQFIFQYYEEEERQRGNFPDRFSGHQFPNYSSELNVNALLLGDSALYLCASSSQGAETQYFGPGTRLLVL.

The chain couples TRBV13 to TRBJ2-5; perhaps TRBD1 as D (6 bases). The CDR3 sequence is 15 residues long. V dropped 4 bases and J dropped 7 bases, with 19 bases sitting between them. Germline-derived CDR1 and CDR2 are PRHDT and FYEKMQ (reference sequence). In nucleotides, the CDR3 is TGTGCCAGCAGCTCTCAGGACAGTCCAGGCGGGACCCAGTACTTC. This translates into CASSSQDSPGGTQYF. The variable domain in full, with the rest retrieved from reference TRBV13 and TRBJ2-5, is AAGVIQSPRHLIKEKRETATLKCYPIPRHDTVYWYQQGPGQDPQFLISFYEKMQSDKGSIPDRFSAQQFSDYHSELNMSSLELGDSALYFCASSSQDSPGGTQYFGPGTRLLVL.

This clone was seen only a few times. V gene TRBV5-1 combines with J gene TRBJ2-2; tentatively, D is TRBD2 (7 bases). The CDR3 loop spans 15 amino acids. Between the trimmed V and J ends, which lost 0 bases and 7 bases, there was a span of 13 bases. Germline CDR1 reads SGHRS; CDR2 reads YFSETQ. The CDR3 nucleotides are TGCGCCAGCAGCTTGGCTACAGGGACTAACGGGGAGCTGTTTTTT. Translated, it gives CASSLATGTNGELFF. Based on the CDR3 plus reference TRBV5-1 and TRBJ2-2, the full variable domain is KAGVTQTPRYLIKTRGQQVTLSCSPISGHRSVSWYQQTPGQGLQFLFEYFSETQRNKGNFPGRFSGRQFSNSRSEMNVSTLELGDSALYLCASSLATGTNGELFFGEGSRLTVL.

A word on this clone: The junction differs from germline at one of its ends, possibly a read error. This chain joins TRBV6-4 and TRBJ1-2, with D possibly matching TRBD1 (6 bases). The CDR3 runs 9 residues. CDR1 MRHNA and CDR2 SNTAGT come from the germline V gene. Here the CDR3 DNA reads TGTGCCAGCAGGGGACACTCAGCCTTC. It specifies CASRGHSAF.

The V gene is TRBV9, the J gene TRBJ2-1, with TRBD2 identical over 10 bases. This CDR3 has 15 residues. V trimming: 4 bases; J trimming: 10 bases; junction bases outside the gene matches: 11. CDR1 and CDR2 from the germline V gene are SGDLS and YYNGEE. CDR3 coding DNA: TGTGCCAGCAGCCGCAGCGGGGGGGCCGGTCAGGAGCAGTTCTTC. This sequence encodes CASSRSGGAGQEQFF.

As for this clone: The same CDR3 can be traced to other DNA sequences in this sample. The V gene is TRBV25-1, the J gene TRBJ1-4; D uncertain. Trimming left V 6 bases short and J 8 bases short, with 16 bases between. The CDR3 has 14 residues. Germline lookup yields CDR1 MGHDK and CDR2 SYGVNS. CDR3 sequence reads: CASSQLGVGEKLFF. The CDR3 bases are TGTGCCAGCAGCCAGCTCGGGGTTGGAGAAAAACTGTTTTTT.

This clone was detected once. The J gene is TRBJ2-5, the V gene TRBV27; the D gene is possibly TRBD2 (6 bases). CDR3 length: 13 residues. The germline V gene has CDR1 MNHEY and CDR2 SMNVEV (reference sequence). Trimming removed 6 bases from V and 5 bases from J, with 13 bases in between. DNA of the CDR3: TGTGCCAGCAGACACGGCCGGGGGGAGACCCAGTACTTC. Its translation is CASRHGRGETQYF.

The V gene is TRBV6-6, the J gene TRBJ1-5; D not certain. The CDR3 has 13 residues. V lost 4 bases to trimming and J lost 3 bases, with 7 bases between them. Germline assignment: CDR1 MNHNY and CDR2 SVGAGI (reference sequence). The DNA of the CDR3 is TGTGCCAGCAGTTCGTCCTACAATCAGCCCCAGCATTTT. Translation gives CASSSSYNQPQHF.

This sequence joins TRBV27 and TRBJ2-5, with 7 bases matching TRBD2. V trimming: 1 base; J trimming: 3 bases; junction bases outside the gene matches: 2. Germline loops: CDR1 MNHEY, CDR2 SMNVEV (reference sequence). This CDR3 has 14 amino acids. CDR3 DNA: TGTGCCAGCAGTTTATTTGGGGGGGAAGAGACCCAGTACTTC. Protein sequence: CASSLFGGEETQYF.

V gene TRBV7-9 combines with J gene TRBJ2-2, with D unclear. This CDR3 region has 13 residues. V shed 7 bases and J shed 6 bases, with 12 bases lying between them. The germline V gene has CDR1 SEHNR and CDR2 FQNEAQ (reference sequence). The DNA for the CDR3 is TGTGCCAGCATCGCTGCCCGGGCCGGGGAGCTGTTTTTT. Translating it yields CASIAARAGELFF.

In its sample, this clone was seen once. The chain has TRBV11-2 and TRBJ2-7, with a possible D match to TRBD1 (5 bases). The germline CDR1 and CDR2 sequences are SGHAT and FQNNGV. V was trimmed by 1 base and J by 3 bases, leaving 19 bases between them. The CDR3 extends over 17 amino acids. CDR3 sequence: CASSLVGAGNLLYEQYF. In DNA form, the CDR3 reads TGTGCCAGCAGCTTAGTGGGTGCAGGGAACCTCCTCTACGAGCAGTACTTC. The complete variable domain, with remaining parts taken from reference TRBV11-2 and TRBJ2-7, reads EAGVAQSPRYKIIEKRQSVAFWCNPISGHATLYWYQQILGQGPKLLIQFQNNGVVDDSQLPKDRFSAERLKGVDSTLKIQPAKLEDSAVYLCASSLVGAGNLLYEQYFGPGTRLTVT.

The CDR3 protein is CASSPPGGVYHEQYF. For the CDR3, the DNA is TGTGCCAGCTCACCCCCGGGGGGGGTTTACCACGAGCAGTACTTC. The chain recombines TRBV18 with TRBJ2-7, with 8 bases matching TRBD2. In germline, CDR1 is KGHSH, CDR2 LQKENI. V was pared by 3 bases and J by 5 bases, with 9 bases of the junction left unmatched. The CDR3 contains 15 residues.